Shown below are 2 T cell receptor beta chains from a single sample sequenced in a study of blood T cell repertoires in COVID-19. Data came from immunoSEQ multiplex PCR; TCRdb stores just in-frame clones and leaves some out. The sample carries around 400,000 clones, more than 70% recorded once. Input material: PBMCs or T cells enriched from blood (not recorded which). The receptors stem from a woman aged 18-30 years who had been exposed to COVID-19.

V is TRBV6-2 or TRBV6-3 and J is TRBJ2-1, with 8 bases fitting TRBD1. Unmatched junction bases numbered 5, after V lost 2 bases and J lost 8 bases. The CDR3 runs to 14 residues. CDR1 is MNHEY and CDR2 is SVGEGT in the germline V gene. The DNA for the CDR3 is TGTGCCAGCAGTTACCTTCAGGGGGCCGATGAGCAGTTCTTC. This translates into CASSYLQGADEQFF.

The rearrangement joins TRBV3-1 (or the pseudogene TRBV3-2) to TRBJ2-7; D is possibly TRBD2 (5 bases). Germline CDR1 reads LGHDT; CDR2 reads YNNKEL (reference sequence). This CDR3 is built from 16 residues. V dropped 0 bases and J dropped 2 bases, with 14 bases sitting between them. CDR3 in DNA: TGTGCCAGCAGCCAAGATTTCGGGAAGAGGACCTACGAGCAGTACTTC. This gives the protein CASSQDFGKRTYEQYF.